The 16 T cell receptor beta chains listed next were all sequenced from one sample in a study of blood T cell repertoires in COVID-19. Using immunoSEQ multiplex PCR, the repertoire was profiled, and TCRdb retains in-frame clones only, with some absent. The table shows 90,000 to 150,000 clones, with around 90% occurring only once. The sample was peripheral blood. The origin of the receptors is a human donor in a cohort sampled during active COVID-19.

The chain recombines TRBV11-2 with TRBJ2-1, with TRBD1 matching 7 bases. The CDR3 is 14 residues long. Trimming at V came to 3 bases and at J to 2 bases, leaving 1 base not matched to a gene. Germline CDR1 reads SGHAT; CDR2 reads FQNNGV. The CDR3 spells CASSLTGTYNEQFF. The CDR3 DNA is TGTGCCAGCAGCTTGACAGGGACCTACAATGAGCAGTTCTTC.

V usage is TRBV3-1 (or the pseudogene TRBV3-2) and J usage is TRBJ1-2; unclear D gene. Per the germline V gene, CDR1 is LGHDT and CDR2 is YNNKEL (reference sequence). The V gene lost 0 bases and the J gene lost 1 base, with 6 bases spanning the gap. The CDR3 runs 14 residues. The CDR3 sequence: CASSQEVGNYGYTF. The CDR3 bases are TGTGCCAGCAGCCAAGAGGTCGGTAACTATGGCTACACCTTC.

In this sample, this clone turned up once. This chain connects TRBV10-2 to TRBJ1-2; D unresolved. Trimming cost V 3 bases and J 4 bases, with 9 bases left between them. This CDR3 has 13 amino acids. Germline CDR1 reads WSHSY; CDR2 reads SAAADI. In DNA, the CDR3 is TGCGCCAGCAGTGATCCAGGATCCTATGGCTACACCTTC. Translating gives CASSDPGSYGYTF.

In this sample, this clone turned up a few times. The gene calls are TRBV10-1 and TRBJ1-1, with no clear D. Germline CDR1 and CDR2: WNHNN and SYGVQD (reference sequence). With 5 bases removed from V and 4 bases from J, the gap between germline ends came to 14 bases. CDR3 length: 14 amino acids. CDR3 region: CASSPGTGVTEAFF. The DNA for the CDR3 is TGCGCCAGCAGTCCGGGTACTGGTGTCACTGAAGCTTTCTTT.

The V call is TRBV27, the J call TRBJ1-3; possible D gene TRBD1, 6 bases. Between the trimmed V and J ends, which lost 6 bases and 0 bases, there was a span of 12 bases. The CDR3 has 15 residues. Germline values: CDR1 MNHEY, CDR2 SMNVEV (reference sequence). The CDR3 DNA sequence: TGTGCCAGCAGGCCGACAGGTACCTCTGGAAACACCATATATTTT. Translation: CASRPTGTSGNTIYF.

This rearrangement joins TRBV7-8 to TRBJ1-2; a possible D gene is TRBD1 (5 bases). V lost 3 bases, J lost 8 bases, and 16 bases lay in between. This CDR3 is built from 14 residues. CDR1 and CDR2 from the germline V gene are SGHVS and FQNEAQ. The CDR3 region has the DNA TGTGCCAGCAGCTTCTCGCAGGGATGGCGGGGCTACACCTTC. Its protein product is CASSFSQGWRGYTF.

This chain joins TRBV7-9 and TRBJ1-5, with 7 bases fitting TRBD1. This CDR3 is 18 amino acids long. V was clipped by 1 base and J by 5 bases; unmatched bases: 14. The V gene's germline CDR1 is SEHNR and CDR2 FQNEAQ (reference sequence). The CDR3 bases are TGTGCCAGCAGCTTAGAGGGGGTGGCAGGGGGGACCTATCAGCCCCAGCATTTT. Encoded protein: CASSLEGVAGGTYQPQHF. The variable domain in full, completed from reference TRBV7-9 and TRBJ1-5, reads DTGVSQNPRHKITKRGQNVTFRCDPISEHNRLYWYRQTLGQGPEFLTYFQNEAQLEKSRLLSDRFSAERPKGSFSTLEIQRTEQGDSAMYLCASSLEGVAGGTYQPQHFGDGTRLSIL.

This clone was seen only a few times. This sequence joins TRBV27 and TRBJ1-6; no definite D call. CDR3 length: 13 amino acids. CDR1 and CDR2 (germline): MNHEY, SMNVEV (reference sequence). V was trimmed by 7 bases and J by 5 bases, leaving 9 bases between them. Here the CDR3 DNA reads TGTGCCAGCAAAGGGAGGGATAATTCACCCCTCCACTTT. Its translation: CASKGRDNSPLHF.

The DNA of the CDR3 is TGCGCCAGCAGGGGGGACAGCTACGAGCAGTACTTC. Translating it yields CASRGDSYEQYF. The V gene is TRBV10-2, the J gene TRBJ2-7; 7 nucleotides line up with TRBD1. With 6 bases clipped from V and 3 bases from J, the junction kept 2 bases outside the gene matches. Germline values: CDR1 WSHSY, CDR2 SAAADI. This CDR3 is 12 amino acids long.

In nucleotides, the CDR3 is TGTGCCAGCAGCGAGACAGGGGGGAACACTGAAGCTTTCTTT. This gives the protein CASSETGGNTEAFF. The J gene is TRBJ1-1, the V gene TRBV7-6; 9 bases fit TRBD1. J was trimmed by 1 base and V by 5 bases; bases with no gene match: 2. Germline-derived CDR1 and CDR2 are SGHVS and FNYEAQ. CDR3 size: 14 residues.

This chain links TRBV20-1 with TRBJ2-3; D may be TRBD1 (6 bases). Germline V lookup: CDR1 DFQATT, CDR2 SNEGSKA (reference sequence). CDR3 length equals 11 residues. The V gene lost 6 bases and the J gene lost 6 bases, with 10 bases spanning the gap. CDR3 protein: CSASRGDTQYF. The CDR3 bases are TGCAGTGCCTCTAGGGGGGATACGCAGTATTTT.

The CDR3 here is CASSSGLAGPAMYNEQFF. DNA for the CDR3: TGTGCCAGCAGCTCAGGACTAGCGGGACCCGCTATGTACAATGAGCAGTTCTTC. The V call is TRBV5-6, the J call TRBJ2-1; 12 bases fit TRBD2. After removal of 3 bases from V and 4 bases from J, the junction contained 11 bases not matched to a gene. The germline V gene encodes CDR1 SGHDT and CDR2 YYEEEE. This CDR3 is built from 18 residues.

The chain links TRBV13 to TRBJ2-4; 10 bases map to TRBD1. Germline CDR1 and CDR2: PRHDT and FYEKMQ (reference sequence). V dropped 5 bases and J dropped 8; count of bases not matched to a gene: 18. This CDR3 is built from 18 residues. CDR3 sequence: CASSHGGSGTGAIDIQYF. The CDR3 region has the DNA TGTGCCAGCAGCCACGGGGGATCTGGGACAGGGGCTATAGACATTCAGTACTTC. Combining the CDR3 with reference TRBV13 and TRBJ2-4 gives the whole variable domain AAGVIQSPRHLIKEKRETATLKCYPIPRHDTVYWYQQGPGQDPQFLISFYEKMQSDKGSIPDRFSAQQFSDYHSELNMSSLELGDSALYFCASSHGGSGTGAIDIQYFGAGTRLSVL.

The J gene is TRBJ1-1, the V gene TRBV19, with unresolved D. The germline V gene has CDR1 LNHDA and CDR2 SQIVND (reference sequence). There are 12 residues in the CDR3. Deletions cut 10 bases from V and 7 bases from J, with 16 bases between. CDR3 region: CATKSGRREAFF. CDR3 DNA: TGTGCCACAAAGAGTGGGCGACGTGAAGCTTTCTTT.

The chain combines TRBV13 with TRBJ1-1; 7 bases match TRBD1. The junction had 13 bases not matched to a gene; V was cut back by 8 bases and J by 1 base. CDR3 length: 16 residues. CDR1 PRHDT and CDR2 FYEKMQ come from the germline V gene (reference sequence). DNA of the CDR3: TGTGCCAGCGGAACAGGGGAAATCGGGAGGAACACTGAAGCTTTCTTT. Residues: CASGTGEIGRNTEAFF.

The V and J genes are TRBV20-1 and TRBJ2-1, with D tentatively TRBD2 (5 bases). V lost 3 bases and J 4 bases, leaving 16 bases between the germline ends. Looked up from germline, CDR1 is DFQATT and CDR2 is SNEGSKA (reference sequence). This CDR3 has 15 amino acids. The CDR3: CSASSGIKGYNEQFF. CDR3 nucleotides: TGCAGTGCTAGTTCCGGGATTAAGGGTTACAATGAGCAGTTCTTC.